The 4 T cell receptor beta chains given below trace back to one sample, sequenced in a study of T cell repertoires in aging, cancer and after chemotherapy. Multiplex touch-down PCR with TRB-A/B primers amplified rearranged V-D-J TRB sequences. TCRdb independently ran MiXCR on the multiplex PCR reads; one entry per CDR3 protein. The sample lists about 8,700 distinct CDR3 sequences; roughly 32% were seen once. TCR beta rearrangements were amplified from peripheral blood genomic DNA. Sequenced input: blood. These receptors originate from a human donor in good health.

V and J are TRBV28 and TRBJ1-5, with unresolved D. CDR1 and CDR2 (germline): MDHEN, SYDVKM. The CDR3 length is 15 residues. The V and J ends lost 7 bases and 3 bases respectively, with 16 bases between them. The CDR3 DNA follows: TGTGCCAGCACCGAAACGAAAGGGAACAATCAGCCCCAGCATTTT. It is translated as CASTETKGNNQPQHF.

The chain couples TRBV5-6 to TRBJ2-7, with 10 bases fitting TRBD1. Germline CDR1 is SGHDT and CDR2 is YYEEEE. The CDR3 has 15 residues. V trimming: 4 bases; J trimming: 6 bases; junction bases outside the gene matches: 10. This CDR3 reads CASSLETGGRGEQYF. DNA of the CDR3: TGTGCCAGCAGCCTCGAGACAGGGGGCCGAGGCGAGCAGTACTTC.

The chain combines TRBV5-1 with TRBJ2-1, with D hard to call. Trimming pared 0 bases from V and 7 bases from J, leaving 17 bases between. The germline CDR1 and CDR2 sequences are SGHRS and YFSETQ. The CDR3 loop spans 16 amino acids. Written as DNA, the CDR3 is TGCGCCAGCAGCTTGGCTAGGCCCGCGCGAATAAATGAGCAGTTCTTC. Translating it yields CASSLARPARINEQFF.

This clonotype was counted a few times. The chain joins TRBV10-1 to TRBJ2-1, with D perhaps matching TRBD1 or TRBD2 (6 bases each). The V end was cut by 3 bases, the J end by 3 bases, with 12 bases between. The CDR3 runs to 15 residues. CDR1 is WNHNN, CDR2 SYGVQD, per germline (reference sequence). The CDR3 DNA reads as TGCGCCAGCAGTGAAAGAGGGGGGAACTACAATGAGCAGTTCTTC. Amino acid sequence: CASSERGGNYNEQFF.